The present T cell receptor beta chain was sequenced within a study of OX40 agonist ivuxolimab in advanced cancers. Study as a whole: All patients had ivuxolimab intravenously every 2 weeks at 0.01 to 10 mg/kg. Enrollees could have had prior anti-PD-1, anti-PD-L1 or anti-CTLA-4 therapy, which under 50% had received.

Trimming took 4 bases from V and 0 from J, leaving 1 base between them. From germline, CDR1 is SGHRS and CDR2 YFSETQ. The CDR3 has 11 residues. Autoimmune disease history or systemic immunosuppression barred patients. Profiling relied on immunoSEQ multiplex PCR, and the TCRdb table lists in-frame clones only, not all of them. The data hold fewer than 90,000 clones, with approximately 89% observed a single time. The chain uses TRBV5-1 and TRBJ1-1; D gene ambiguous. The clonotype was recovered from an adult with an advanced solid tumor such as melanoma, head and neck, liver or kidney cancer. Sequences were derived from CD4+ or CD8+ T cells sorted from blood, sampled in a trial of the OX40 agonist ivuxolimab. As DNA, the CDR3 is TGCGCCAGCAGCCTGAACACTGAAGCTTTCTTT. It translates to CASSLNTEAFF. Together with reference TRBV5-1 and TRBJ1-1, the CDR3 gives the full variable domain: KAGVTQTPRYLIKTRGQQVTLSCSPISGHRSVSWYQQTPGQGLQFLFEYFSETQRNKGNFPGRFSGRQFSNSRSEMNVSTLELGDSALYLCASSLNTEAFFGQGTRLTVV.